This T cell receptor beta chain emerged from a study of identical twins. A universal primer site was created by template switching, with the cDNA bearing unique molecular identifiers. TCRdb redid the calling of the 5' RACE reads with MiXCR, one entry per CDR3 protein. The table lists around 500,000 distinct CDR3 sequences, 14% of them singletons. The length of the CDR3 is 16 residues. V lost 3 bases to trimming and J lost 3 bases; unmatched junction nucleotides: 3. Germline V CDR1 and CDR2: SEHNR, FQNEAQ (reference sequence). The same data also contributed to another study, on yellow fever vaccine responses in identical twins. This second report adds: After vaccination, twins' T cell response reportedly seemed partly convergent, partly personalized.

The TCR originated in a young woman in good health. The sample was CD4+ T cells sorted from blood. The J gene is TRBJ2-1, the V gene TRBV7-9; TRBD1 agrees at 12 bases. The CDR3 sequence: CASSFGTGGIYNEQFF. CDR3 DNA: TGTGCCAGCAGCTTCGGGACAGGGGGCATCTACAATGAGCAGTTCTTC.